This T cell receptor beta chain was found in a study of CD8+ T cells in alopecia areata. CDR1 and CDR2 from the germline V gene are MNHNY and SVGAGI (reference sequence). This CDR3 spans 15 amino acids. Trimming removed 2 bases from V and 0 bases from J, with 9 bases in between. Treatment noted: oral pan-JAK inhibitor, 5-10 mg twice daily. RNA was isolated and reverse transcribed to cDNA, the sequencing template. Sequencing used immunoSEQ multiplex PCR; TCRdb keeps in-frame clones, though not all of them. This table holds about 140,000 clones, about 88% found once. This clonotype was obtained from a human donor with alopecia areata. The input for sequencing was CD8+ T cells sorted from blood, taken at week 4, from a patient treated with tofacitinib. The chain combines TRBV6-6 with TRBJ2-3, with D perhaps matching TRBD1 or TRBD2 (5 bases each). CDR3 region: CASSYGTPSTDTQYF. CDR3 nucleotides: TGTGCCAGCAGTTACGGGACGCCCAGCACAGATACGCAGTATTTT.